Below, one T cell receptor (beta chain) is given with its context. Its antigen is still unknown. Within one base of it there is no much larger clone, and no base qualities were kept. The healthy control group was made up of around 38 blood donors, and the Finnish Red Cross blood service supplied their buffy coats. All TCR-sequenced material derived from peripheral blood: patient blood samples and healthy donor buffy coats. Peripheral blood mononuclear cells were isolated by Ficoll-Hypaque gradient centrifugation. CD4+ cells were magnetically purified from the buffy coats of healthy controls. The Gentra Puregene Cell and Tissue kit was used for genomic DNA extraction, and quantification was performed on a Qubit 2.0 fluorometer. The germline V gene specifies SGHRS as CDR1 and YFSETQ as CDR2. CDR3 length: 18 amino acids, cysteine to phenylalanine. The kept DNA is CDR3 alone, 54 bases in frame from the first base. The germline V end is reduced by 1 base and the J end by 0 bases; junction bases left unmatched: 10.

The data were obtained in a study of STAT5B mutations in CD4+ large granular lymphocyte leukemia (dated by TCRdb to the early 2020s). Turning to the overall study: Among healthy controls, the CDR3 'QG' motif was associated with a particular HLA allele. The study compared the TCRbeta repertoires of patients with CD4+ T-cell large granular lymphocyte leukemia against the TCRbeta repertoires of healthy blood donors. Flow cytometry on FACSCanto II or FACSVerse confirmed that purified fractions exceeded 95% purity among lymphocytes.

The immunoSEQ assay at survey resolution was used to sequence TCRbeta rearrangements from genomic DNA. Per the original workflow: In the TCR sequencing data, the smallest productive clonotype frequency that could be detected was 2.59 x 10-5. Only productive TCRbeta rearrangements, defined as complete and in-frame sequences, were included in the analyses. Sample clonality was computed as Simpson clonality in the immunoSEQ Analyzer version 3.0. Clones were grouped by frequency into very rare, small, medium, large (1-20%) or hyperexpanded (>20%) categories. Generation probabilities were estimated with OLGA 1.2.3, V-gene circos plots were made with VDJtools, specificities were looked up in VDJdb, and CDR3 motifs were identified with GLIPH. Here the immuneACCESS table is served through TCRdb, limited to in-frame sequences with V and J called. Missing clones are a known gap in these copies; in checked studies unresolved V genes cover under half, and the rest lacks a known reason. V, J and clone size were drawn from that table, and D and trimming were deduced from the DNA. Here the sample has approximately 32,000 clones; roughly three quarters occur a single time. The ten largest make up 2.5% to 3% of the sample.

What the study reported, not specific to this receptor: The main leukemic clonotypes were found to be private to each patient, although around 26% of the main leukemic clonotypes were detected at low frequency in the non-leukemic repertoires of other patients. The data were not HLA-matched, and the relatively small sample size could explain the higher clonality seen in CD4+ compared with CD8+ T-LGLL. Greater clonality appeared to be present in CD4-sorted patient repertoires than in healthy CD4+ repertoires, and the difference was retained after the putative leukemic clones were removed. Enrichment of TRBV06-family usage was observed among the top patient clones (8/27) relative to healthy controls (2/35).

This TCR was sampled from a human donor in good health. The specimen was CD4+ T cells from blood buffy coats. The chain is assembled from TRBV5-1 and TRBJ2-3; a stretch of 8 junction bases matches TRBD2. The CDR3 region: CASSLTGKRGTSTDTQYF. The nucleotide sequence reads TGCGCCAGCAGCTTGACGGGAAAGCGGGGGACGAGCACAGATACGCAGTATTTT.